This T cell receptor (beta chain) comes out of a study of blood T cell repertoires in COVID-19. About the research overall: Italy, Spain and the United States were the sources of the convalescent and acute COVID-19 samples. Sources were T cells, B-cell-depleted T cells, or PBMCs; the material itself was cDNA or gDNA.

This clone was counted only a few times. Profiled with immunoSEQ multiplex PCR; TCRdb holds only in-frame clones, not every one. The sample contains roughly 200,000 clones, around 79% of which appear only once. Trimming cost V 4 bases and J 0 bases; bases outside gene matches: 12. Germline CDR1 and CDR2: SGHDN and FVKESK. This CDR3 has 17 residues. This chain uses TRBV14 with TRBJ2-7; 7 bases line up with TRBD2. The sequenced sample consisted of peripheral blood. This clonotype was sampled from a woman aged 40 to 50 with COVID-19, enrolled during active disease. The CDR3 reads CASSLSEGLQRSYEQYF. CDR3 DNA sequence: TGTGCCAGCAGCCTATCCGAGGGACTACAACGCTCCTACGAGCAGTACTTC.